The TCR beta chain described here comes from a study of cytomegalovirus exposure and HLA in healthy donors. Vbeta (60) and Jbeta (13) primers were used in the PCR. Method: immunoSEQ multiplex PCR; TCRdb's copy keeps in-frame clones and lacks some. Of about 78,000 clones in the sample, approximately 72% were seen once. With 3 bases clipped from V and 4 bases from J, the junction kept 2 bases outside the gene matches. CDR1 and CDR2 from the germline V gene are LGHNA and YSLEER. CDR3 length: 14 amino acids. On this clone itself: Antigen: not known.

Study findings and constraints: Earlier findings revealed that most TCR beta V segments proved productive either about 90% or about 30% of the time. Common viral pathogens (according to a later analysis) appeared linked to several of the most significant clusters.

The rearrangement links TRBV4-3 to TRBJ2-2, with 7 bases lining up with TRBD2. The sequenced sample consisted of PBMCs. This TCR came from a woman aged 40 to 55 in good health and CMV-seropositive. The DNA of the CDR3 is TGCGCCAGCAGCCAGTGGACTAGCACCGGGGAGCTGTTTTTT. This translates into CASSQWTSTGELFF.